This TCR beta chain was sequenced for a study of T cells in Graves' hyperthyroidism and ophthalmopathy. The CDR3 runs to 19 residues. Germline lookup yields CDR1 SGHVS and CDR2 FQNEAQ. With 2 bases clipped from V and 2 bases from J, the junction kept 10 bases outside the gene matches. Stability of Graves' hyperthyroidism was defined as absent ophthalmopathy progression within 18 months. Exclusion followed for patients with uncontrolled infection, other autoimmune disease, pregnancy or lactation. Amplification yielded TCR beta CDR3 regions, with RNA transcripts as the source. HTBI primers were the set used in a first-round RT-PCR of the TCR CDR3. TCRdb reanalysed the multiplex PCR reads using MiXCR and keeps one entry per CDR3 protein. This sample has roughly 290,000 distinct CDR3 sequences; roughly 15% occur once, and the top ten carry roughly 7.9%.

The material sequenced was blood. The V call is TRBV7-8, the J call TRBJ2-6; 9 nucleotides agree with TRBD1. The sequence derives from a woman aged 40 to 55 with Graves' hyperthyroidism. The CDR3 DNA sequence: TGTGCCAGCAGCTTACCCCACGTACAGGGGGCTACTGGGGCCAACGTCCTGACTTTC. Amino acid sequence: CASSLPHVQGATGANVLTF.